A selection of T cell receptor beta chains follows, all from one sample in a study of cytomegalovirus exposure and HLA in healthy donors. Only in-frame clones appear in the TCRdb table, and some are missing; sequencing was by immunoSEQ multiplex PCR. The repertoire holds about 180,000 clones, with 85% as singletons. The sequenced sample was PBMCs. These receptors all stem from a man aged 18 to 29 in good health and CMV-seropositive. Both conserved end residues are part of each CDR3. The order of the fields is J gene, V gene, CDR3 protein.

j_call: TRBJ2-1
v_call: TRBV5-6
cdr3_aa: CASITTGAGWDEQFF

j_call: TRBJ2-5
v_call: TRBV7-9
cdr3_aa: CASSLVGGAEGYQETQYF

j_call: TRBJ2-1
v_call: TRBV5-1
cdr3_aa: CASRRGSGVTSYNEQFF

j_call: TRBJ1-2
v_call: TRBV5-4
cdr3_aa: CASKNTGAVGYTF

j_call: TRBJ1-6
v_call: TRBV4-1
cdr3_aa: CASSQELTGTGAPLHF

j_call: TRBJ2-1
v_call: TRBV5-1
cdr3_aa: CASSLVTGTYNEQFF

j_call: TRBJ2-2
v_call: TRBV7-8
cdr3_aa: CASSAPWSGGTGELFF

j_call: TRBJ2-5
v_call: TRBV9
cdr3_aa: CASSEQGTGVETQYF

j_call: TRBJ2-1
v_call: TRBV28
cdr3_aa: CAALSSYNEQFF

j_call: TRBJ1-5
v_call: TRBV28
cdr3_aa: CASSLLQGANQPQHF